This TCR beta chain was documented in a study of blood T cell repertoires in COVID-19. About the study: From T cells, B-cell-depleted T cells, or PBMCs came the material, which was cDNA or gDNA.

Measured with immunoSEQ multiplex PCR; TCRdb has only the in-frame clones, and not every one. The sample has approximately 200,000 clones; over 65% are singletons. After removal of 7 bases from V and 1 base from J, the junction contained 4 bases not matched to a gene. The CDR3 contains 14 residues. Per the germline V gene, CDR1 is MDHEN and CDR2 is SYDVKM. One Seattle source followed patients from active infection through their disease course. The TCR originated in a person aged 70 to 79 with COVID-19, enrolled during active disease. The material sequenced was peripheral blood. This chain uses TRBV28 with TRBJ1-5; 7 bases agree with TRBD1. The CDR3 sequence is CASKGALSNQPQHF. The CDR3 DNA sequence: TGTGCCAGCAAGGGGGCGCTCAGCAATCAGCCCCAGCATTTT.